The 30 T cell receptor beta chains below were found in one sample sequenced in a study of blood T cell repertoires in COVID-19. Assay used: immunoSEQ multiplex PCR; TCRdb lists only in-frame clones, some missing. The sample carries hundreds of thousands of clones, 90% to 95% recorded once. The material sequenced was peripheral blood. These receptors all stem from a woman aged 18-29 years who had recovered from COVID-19.

This chain uses TRBV7-9 with TRBJ1-1; D is possibly TRBD1 (6 bases). The germline V gene has CDR1 SEHNR and CDR2 FQNEAQ (reference sequence). CDR3 length equals 16 residues. Trimming took off 2 bases at V and 1 base at J, with 14 bases between the two ends. The CDR3 here is CASSLSPGHRNTEAFF. The CDR3 bases are TGTGCCAGCAGCTTAAGTCCGGGACACAGGAACACTGAAGCTTTCTTT. Supplemented by reference TRBV7-9 and TRBJ1-1, the full variable domain reads DTGVSQNPRHKITKRGQNVTFRCDPISEHNRLYWYRQTLGQGPEFLTYFQNEAQLEKSRLLSDRFSAERPKGSFSTLEIQRTEQGDSAMYLCASSLSPGHRNTEAFFGQGTRLTVV.

V is TRBV13 and J is TRBJ1-4, with D perhaps TRBD1 (6 bases). The length of the CDR3 is 14 residues. Germline V gene lookup returns CDR1 PRHDT and CDR2 FYEKMQ (reference sequence). V shed 3 bases and J shed 8 bases, with 13 bases lying between them. DNA of the CDR3: TGTGCCAGCAGCTTCGAGGGGCAGGGGGAAAAACTGTTTTTT. Residues: CASSFEGQGEKLFF.

The CDR3 nucleotides read TGCGCCAGCAGCCAAGTCGGAGGGTATGGCTACACCTTC. Translating it yields CASSQVGGYGYTF. The chain uses TRBV4-1 and TRBJ1-2; no firm D call. The length of the CDR3 is 13 residues. V lost 1 base to trimming and J lost 5 bases, with 8 bases between them. CDR1 is MGHRA and CDR2 is YSYEKL in the germline V gene.

The chain recombines TRBV27 with TRBJ1-1, with 8 bases fitting TRBD1. The CDR3 is 13 amino acids. Germline V lookup: CDR1 MNHEY, CDR2 SMNVEV (reference sequence). V shed 8 bases, J shed 4 bases, and the junction held 6 bases outside the gene matches. DNA for the CDR3: TGTGCCAGCGGACAGGGTTTGCCCACTGAAGCTTTCTTT. Residues: CASGQGLPTEAFF.

The chain is built from TRBV5-1 and TRBJ2-5; 11 positions match TRBD2. J was trimmed by 1 base and V by 0 bases; bases with no gene match: 5. Germline loops: CDR1 SGHRS, CDR2 YFSETQ. The CDR3 loop spans 17 amino acids. CDR3 region: CASSLVAGGPIQETQYF. The CDR3 DNA sequence: TGCGCCAGCAGCTTGGTAGCGGGAGGGCCCATCCAAGAGACCCAGTACTTC.

The count of this clone is one. This sequence joins TRBV11-3 and TRBJ2-2; 15 nucleotides match TRBD2. Trimming at V came to 3 bases and at J to 0 bases, leaving 2 bases not matched to a gene. Germline assignment: CDR1 SGHNT and CDR2 YENEEA. The CDR3 covers 18 residues. CDR3 loop: CASSFGLAGGSNTGELFF. In DNA form, the CDR3 reads TGTGCCAGCAGCTTTGGACTAGCGGGAGGGTCGAACACCGGGGAGCTGTTTTTT.

This chain joins TRBV29-1 and TRBJ2-2, with a tentative D call TRBD2 (6 bases). CDR3 length: 14 residues. Germline V gene sequence: CDR1 SQVTM, CDR2 ANQGSEA. V gave up 7 bases and J gave up 0 bases, with 12 bases separating them. This CDR3 is CSAGTHANTGELFF. CDR3 in DNA: TGCAGCGCCGGGACTCACGCGAACACCGGGGAGCTGTTTTTT.

V usage is TRBV6-5 and J usage is TRBJ2-3, with 10 nucleotides matching TRBD1. The CDR3 is made up of 15 amino acids. V lost 2 bases to trimming and J lost 4 bases; unmatched junction nucleotides: 3. Germline V gene sequence: CDR1 MNHEY, CDR2 SVGAGI. The CDR3 loop is CASSYVTGGADTQYF. The DNA for the CDR3 is TGTGCCAGCAGTTACGTGACAGGGGGCGCAGATACGCAGTATTTT.

The chain has TRBV2 and TRBJ1-2, with a possible D match to TRBD1 (5 bases). The CDR3 extends over 14 amino acids. Deletions cut 8 bases from V and 4 bases from J, with 17 bases between. In germline, CDR1 is SNHLY, CDR2 FYNNEI. CDR3 sequence reads: CASGGGLVTYGYTF. The CDR3 DNA follows: TGTGCCAGCGGCGGGGGATTGGTAACCTATGGCTACACCTTC. The full variable domain, in which reference TRBV2 and TRBJ1-2 provide the parts outside the CDR3, is EPEVTQTPSHQVTQMGQEVILRCVPISNHLYFYWYRQILGQKVEFLVSFYNNEISEKSEIFDDQFSVERPDGSNFTLKIRSTKLEDSAMYFCASGGGLVTYGYTFGSGTRLTVV.

This clone showed up just once. The chain employs TRBV7-2 and TRBJ2-1, with D tentatively TRBD2 (6 bases). This CDR3 has 16 residues. Germline V gene sequence: CDR1 SGHTA, CDR2 FQGNSA. V lost 6 bases, J lost 6 bases, and 21 bases lay in between. CDR3 protein: CASRLAGGVRLNEQFF. CDR3 DNA sequence: TGTGCCAGCAGGCTCGCGGGCGGGGTCCGCCTCAATGAGCAGTTCTTC.

This clone was detected only once. J is TRBJ2-7 and V is TRBV5-6, with D perhaps TRBD2 (5 bases). This CDR3 region has 13 residues. CDR1 SGHDT and CDR2 YYEEEE come from the germline V gene. Trimming took 2 bases from V and 6 from J, leaving 12 bases between them. This CDR3 is CASSFSQAGEQYV. CDR3 DNA: TGTGCCAGCAGCTTCAGTCAGGCGGGCGAGCAGTACGTC.

J is TRBJ2-1 and V is TRBV2, with D perhaps TRBD2 (6 bases). Trimming took 4 bases from V and 8 from J, leaving 18 bases between them. The germline CDR1 and CDR2 sequences are SNHLY and FYNNEI. The CDR3 loop spans 15 amino acids. CDR3 region: CASSGRGVVLDEQFF. The CDR3 coding sequence is TGTGCCAGCAGTGGACGCGGGGTAGTCTTAGATGAGCAGTTCTTC.

This rearrangement joins TRBV19 to TRBJ1-2; TRBD1 might be the D (5 bases). V was pared by 4 bases and J by 2 bases, with 17 bases between. The CDR3 runs 16 residues. The germline CDR1 and CDR2 sequences are LNHDA and SQIVND (reference sequence). CDR3 amino acids: CASSKLLGGRNYGYTF. In DNA form, the CDR3 reads TGTGCCAGTAGTAAACTCCTCGGGGGTAGGAACTATGGCTACACCTTC.

The chain couples TRBV28 to TRBJ1-6, with a possible D match to TRBD1 (6 bases). This CDR3 has 19 amino acids. The germline V and J ends were trimmed by 5 bases and 0 bases, with 20 bases remaining between them. Germline assignment: CDR1 MDHEN and CDR2 SYDVKM. CDR3 nucleotides: TGTGCCAGCAGTCCGGGATCGACAGGCCTTAGCTCCTATAATTCACCCCTCCACTTT. It is translated as CASSPGSTGLSSYNSPLHF.

V gene TRBV18 combines with J gene TRBJ2-1; 9 bases line up with TRBD2. The junction had 7 bases not matched to a gene; V was cut back by 4 bases and J by 9 bases. Germline V gene lookup returns CDR1 KGHSH and CDR2 LQKENI. The CDR3 loop spans 14 amino acids. The CDR3 spells CASSQLAGIGEQFF. In nucleotides, the CDR3 is TGTGCCAGCTCACAGCTAGCGGGAATCGGTGAGCAGTTCTTC.

This chain links TRBV6-2 or TRBV6-3 with TRBJ2-4; possible D gene TRBD2, 5 bases. The CDR3 runs to 15 residues. Germline loops: CDR1 MNHEY, CDR2 SVGEGT. Trimming took off 5 bases at V and 9 bases at J, with 20 bases between the two ends. The DNA for the CDR3 is TGTGCCAGCAGTCTGGCCCTGGGTTATGGAGGCATTCAGTACTTC. The encoded protein is CASSLALGYGGIQYF.

The chain links TRBV29-1 to TRBJ1-1, with D maybe TRBD1 (6 bases). Germline V lookup: CDR1 SQVTM, CDR2 ANQGSEA. The CDR3 is 13 amino acids. Trimming cost V 1 base and J 2 bases, with 8 bases left between them. For the CDR3, the DNA is TGCAGCGTTGAAGGGACAGTTAACACTGAAGCTTTCTTT. Its translation is CSVEGTVNTEAFF. The full variable domain, in which reference TRBV29-1 and TRBJ1-1 provide the parts outside the CDR3, is SAVISQKPSRDICQRGTSLTIQCQVDSQVTMMFWYRQQPGQSLTLIATANQGSEATYESGFVIDKFPISRPNLTFSTLTVSNMSPEDSSIYLCSVEGTVNTEAFFGQGTRLTVV.

This clone has a single count. The V call is TRBV6-5, the J call TRBJ1-1; D is possibly TRBD1 (6 bases). Trimming took off 5 bases at V and 8 bases at J, with 15 bases between the two ends. CDR1 is MNHEY, CDR2 SVGAGI, per germline. This CDR3 contains 13 residues. The CDR3 reads CASSRGYGEEAFF. In DNA form, the CDR3 reads TGTGCCAGCAGTAGGGGGTACGGGGAAGAAGCTTTCTTT.

V is TRBV29-1 and J is TRBJ1-2; 9 bases match TRBD1. CDR1 and CDR2 (germline): SQVTM, ANQGSEA. Germline trimming cut 5 bases from V and 4 bases from J; bases unmatched to any gene: 11. The CDR3 extends over 15 amino acids. CDR3 loop: CSVPTGGASRYGYTF. In nucleotides, the CDR3 is TGCAGCGTTCCTACAGGGGGCGCGTCTCGCTATGGCTACACCTTC. Variable domain in full (rest from reference TRBV29-1 and TRBJ1-2): SAVISQKPSRDICQRGTSLTIQCQVDSQVTMMFWYRQQPGQSLTLIATANQGSEATYESGFVIDKFPISRPNLTFSTLTVSNMSPEDSSIYLCSVPTGGASRYGYTFGSGTRLTVV.

This clone was seen just once. This chain connects TRBV7-9 to TRBJ2-6, with TRBD1 matching 9 bases. This CDR3 contains 17 residues. The germline gives CDR1 SEHNR, CDR2 FQNEAQ (reference sequence). V shed 8 bases and J 2 bases; nucleotides not matched to a gene: 10. CDR3 sequence: CASRSGTGLAGANVLTF. The CDR3 DNA is TGTGCCAGCCGTTCCGGGACAGGGTTGGCTGGGGCCAACGTCCTGACTTTC.

The chain is built from TRBV7-2 and TRBJ1-5, with 8 nucleotides matching TRBD1. The CDR3 extends over 14 amino acids. In germline, CDR1 is SGHTA, CDR2 FQGNSA. The junction had 5 bases not matched to a gene; V was cut back by 5 bases and J by 5 bases. In DNA, the CDR3 is TGTGCCAGCAGCGGACAGGGTCAATATCAGCCCCAGCATTTT. This translates into CASSGQGQYQPQHF.

The chain recombines TRBV11-2 with TRBJ2-1; D possibly corresponds to TRBD1 (6 bases). V lost 4 bases and J lost 0, with 10 bases in between. This CDR3 region has 15 residues. CDR1 and CDR2 from the germline V gene are SGHAT and FQNNGV. CDR3 DNA sequence: TGTGCCAGCAGCTCCGACAGGAGCTCCTACAATGAGCAGTTCTTC. Residues: CASSSDRSSYNEQFF.

The gene calls are TRBV5-1 and TRBJ2-2; a weak D match, TRBD2 (5 bases). Trimming left V 2 bases short and J 1 base short, with 12 bases between. CDR1 SGHRS and CDR2 YFSETQ come from the germline V gene. The CDR3 totals 16 residues. The CDR3 spells CASSFLSGMNTGELFF. DNA for the CDR3: TGCGCCAGCAGCTTTTTGTCGGGAATGAACACCGGGGAGCTGTTTTTT.

The gene calls are TRBV3-1 (or the pseudogene TRBV3-2) and TRBJ2-3, with TRBD2 identical over 7 bases. This CDR3 has 16 amino acids. With 4 bases clipped from V and 0 bases from J, the junction kept 7 bases outside the gene matches. CDR1 is LGHDT and CDR2 is YNNKEL in the germline V gene (reference sequence). The CDR3 sequence: CASSLGGGRSTDTQYF. CDR3 sequence (DNA): TGTGCCAGCAGCCTAGGCGGCGGGAGAAGCACAGATACGCAGTATTTT.

The chain recombines TRBV15 with TRBJ2-6; D is possibly TRBD2 (6 bases). The V and J ends lost 0 bases and 1 base respectively, with 7 bases between them. CDR1 and CDR2 from the germline V gene are LNHNV and YYDKDF (reference sequence). This CDR3 comprises 16 residues. The CDR3 bases are TGTGCCACCAGCAGAGATGGGGGGTCTGGGGCCAACGTCCTGACTTTC. Protein: CATSRDGGSGANVLTF.

This chain joins TRBV19 and TRBJ2-5; D gene uncertain. V was pared by 0 bases and J by 5 bases, with 7 bases between. CDR3 length: 13 residues. Looked up from germline, CDR1 is LNHDA and CDR2 is SQIVND (reference sequence). The CDR3 loop reads CASSIDSLETQYF. DNA of the CDR3: TGTGCCAGTAGTATAGACAGTTTGGAGACCCAGTACTTC.

As DNA, the CDR3 is TGTGCCACGTCAAGACAGGGGGCTCTCACAGATACGCAGTATTTT. It codes for CATSRQGALTDTQYF. V is TRBV2 and J is TRBJ2-3; 10 bases line up with TRBD1. The ends lost 10 bases at V and 2 bases at J; junction bases unmatched: 9. CDR1 is SNHLY, CDR2 FYNNEI, per germline. The CDR3 runs to 15 residues.

The chain recombines TRBV24-1 with TRBJ2-1; possibly TRBD2 for D (7 bases). The CDR3 sequence is 19 residues long. Germline lookup yields CDR1 KGHDR and CDR2 SFDVKD. Trimming left V 4 bases short and J 1 base short, with 22 bases between. In nucleotides, the CDR3 is TGTGCCACCAGTGAATCGGGGGGAACGGGGGCGGATTCCTACAATGAGCAGTTCTTC. Amino acid sequence: CATSESGGTGADSYNEQFF.

This chain uses TRBV9 with TRBJ2-1, with TRBD2 identical over 8 bases. The CDR3 sequence is 18 residues long. Germline V gene data show CDR1 as SGDLS and CDR2 as YYNGEE. V shed 4 bases and J 4 bases; nucleotides not matched to a gene: 16. CDR3 in DNA: TGTGCCAGCAGCCTAAACAGGGAGGAGCGGGAGTGGTACAATGAGCAGTTCTTC. As protein: CASSLNREEREWYNEQFF.

The CDR3 sequence: CASSRGLAGGSSYNEQFF. The CDR3 DNA reads as TGTGCCAGCAGCAGGGGACTAGCGGGAGGGAGCTCCTACAATGAGCAGTTCTTC. The chain joins TRBV14 to TRBJ2-1; 16 positions match TRBD2. This CDR3 region has 18 residues. In germline, CDR1 is SGHDN, CDR2 FVKESK. Germline trimming cut 5 bases from V and 0 bases from J; bases unmatched to any gene: 4.